The clone carrying this TCR beta chain was counted only a few times. Antigen: not known. TCR beta CDR3 region amplification was performed from RNA transcripts. A first-round RT-PCR of the TCR CDR3 used the HTBI primer set. Each CDR3 protein gets one entry after TCRdb re-called the multiplex PCR reads with MiXCR. This table has fewer than 500,000 distinct CDR3 sequences, about 15% appearing once. These data belong to a study of T cells in Graves' hyperthyroidism and ophthalmopathy. Study at large: Peripheral blood was collected at initial diagnosis, before any treatment.

Overall study findings and caveats: The model predicted ophthalmopathy a median roughly 6.5 months before onset. Blood samples included most of the expanded thyroid clonotypes exceeding 0.001.

V trimming: 6 bases; J trimming: 7 bases; junction bases outside the gene matches: 10. CDR1 and CDR2 from the germline V gene are SQVTM and ANQGSEA. There are 13 residues in the CDR3. Diagnosing involved the use of clinical symptoms, serum thyroxine and TRAb, thyroid ultrasound and orbital computed tomography. This TCR was recovered from a man aged 18 to 29 with Graves' ophthalmopathy. This chain links TRBV29-1 with TRBJ2-7, with 9 bases matching TRBD1. The specimen was blood. In DNA, the CDR3 is TGCAGCGTCGCACCGGGACAGGGAGAAGAGCAGTACTTC. Its translation: CSVAPGQGEEQYF.